This is a list of T cell receptor beta chains from one sample in a study of cytomegalovirus exposure and HLA in healthy donors. Repertoires were generated with immunoSEQ multiplex PCR, while TCRdb's copy carries only in-frame clones and drops some. The data show more than 200,000 clones, roughly 70% seen once. Sample: PBMCs. The receptors come from a man aged 40-49 years in good health and CMV-seropositive. Both conserved end residues are part of each CDR3. D genes are given only for firm matches. Not every row has a clone size; where given, it reads once, few, many or a size class.

. TRBJ2-6 TRBV29-1 16 TRBD1 CSFSGQGPSGANVLTF TGCAGCTTTTCGGGACAGGGGCCCTCTGGGGCCAACGTCCTGACTTTC
few TRBJ1-2 TRBV7-2 16 . CASSPSGATNNYGYTF TGTGCCAGCAGCCCATCAGGGGCGACTAACAACTATGGCTACACCTTC
few TRBJ2-3 TRBV27 15 TRBD2 CASSFRAGGTDTQYF TGTGCCAGCAGTTTCAGGGCGGGGGGCACAGATACGCAGTATTTT
. TRBJ2-3 TRBV5-1 15 TRBD2 CASSLEGLGGDTQYF TGCGCCAGCAGCTTGGAAGGACTAGGAGGCGATACGCAGTATTTT
few TRBJ1-1 TRBV7-3 13 . CASSLRENTEAFF TGTGCCAGCAGCCTCAGGGAAAACACTGAAGCTTTCTTT
. TRBJ2-7 TRBV9 14 . CASSAETGIGEQYF TGTGCCAGCAGCGCCGAGACGGGGATAGGTGAGCAGTACTTC
. TRBJ2-7 TRBV5-1 14 . CASSLTGFDYEQYF TGCGCCAGCAGCTTGACAGGGTTCGACTACGAGCAGTACTTC
. TRBJ2-5 TRBV23-1 14 . CASSQGRGQETQYF TGCGCCAGCAGTCAGGGCAGGGGCCAAGAGACCCAGTACTTC
. TRBJ2-5 TRBV2 14 TRBD1 CASSGTGLRETQYF TGTGCCAGCAGTGGGACAGGGTTGAGGGAGACCCAGTACTTC
. TRBJ1-5 TRBV6-5 15 . CATAVWSPPGQPQHF TGTGCCACAGCAGTTTGGTCCCCACCAGGGCAGCCCCAGCATTTT
. TRBJ1-6 TRBV2 13 . CASGFRENSPLHF TGTGCCAGCGGATTCAGGGAAAATTCACCCCTCCACTTT
. TRBJ1-1 TRBV14 17 TRBD1 CASSQGSDRGRNTEAFF TGTGCCAGCAGCCAAGGGTCGGACAGGGGGCGAAACACTGAAGCTTTCTTT
. TRBJ2-3 TRBV6-5 14 . CASRQGGSMNTQYF TGTGCCAGCAGACAGGGAGGGAGTATGAATACGCAGTATTTT
. TRBJ2-3 TRBV6-1 13 . CASSGQTGDTQYF TGTGCCAGCAGTGGACAGACGGGAGATACGCAGTATTTT
. TRBJ2-5 TRBV6-5 16 . CASSYLRGGGGEGQYF TGTGCCAGCAGTTACCTTCGCGGGGGCGGGGGTGAGGGCCAGTACTTC
. TRBJ2-3 TRBV28 16 . CASSLLGGLGTDTQYF TGTGCCAGCAGTTTATTAGGGGGTCTGGGCACAGATACGCAGTATTTT
few TRBJ2-7 TRBV6-6 15 . CASSYRDEGRNEQYF TGTGCCAGCAGTTACCGAGATGAGGGGAGGAACGAGCAGTACTTC
. TRBJ1-2 TRBV5-4 15 TRBD1 CASSPGTGGNYGYTF TGTGCCAGCAGCCCCGGGACAGGGGGCAACTATGGCTACACCTTC
. TRBJ2-7 TRBV2 11 . CASSVTYEQYF TGTGCCAGCAGTGTCACCTACGAGCAGTACTTC
once TRBJ1-2 TRBV7-2 17 . CASSLEQAGHLRGGYTF TGTGCCAGCAGCTTAGAACAGGCCGGACACCTAAGGGGTGGCTACACCTTC
. TRBJ2-6 TRBV9 19 TRBD2 CASSSGRSGGTGGANVLTF TGTGCCAGCAGCTCCGGGCGGTCCGGGGGGACGGGAGGGGCCAACGTCCTGACTTTC
. TRBJ1-1 TRBV7-9 16 . CASSRPSRGLNTEAFF TGTGCCAGCAGCCGACCGTCGAGGGGGTTGAACACTGAAGCTTTCTTT
. TRBJ2-7 TRBV11-2 14 . CASSLGLRGAVQYF TGTGCCAGCAGCTTGGGTCTAAGGGGTGCAGTTCAGTACTTC